This is a list of T cell receptor beta chains from one sample in a study of T cell repertoires in cytomegalovirus infection. From the reads, TCRdb called clonotypes with MiXCR, one entry per CDR3 protein. The sample lists about 230,000 distinct CDR3 sequences, about 20% seen once, with 18% in the top ten. The source material was CD8+ T cells from PBMCs. These receptors were taken from a human donor in good health (CMV status not recorded). Some clones in this sample may be carry-over from other donors' samples. CDR3s include the opening cysteine and the closing phenylalanine or tryptophan. Fields, in order: clone size, D gene, J gene, V gene, CDR3 DNA, CDR3 protein. D genes are given only for firm matches. Expanded clones are given a class, and other clones once, few, many or no size at all.

clone_size: few
d_call: .
j_call: TRBJ2-1
v_call: TRBV12-3/TRBV12-4
cdr3_nt: TGTGCCAGCAGTGGGGTGGGTCTATACAATGAGCAGTTCTTC
cdr3_aa: CASSGVGLYNEQFF

clone_size: .
d_call: .
j_call: TRBJ1-1
v_call: TRBV19
cdr3_nt: TGTGCCAGTAGGGCTTCGGGAAGTACTGAAGCTTTCTTT
cdr3_aa: CASRASGSTEAFF

clone_size: many
d_call: TRBD2
j_call: TRBJ2-3
v_call: TRBV7-2
cdr3_nt: TGTGCCAGCAGCTCGCTAGCGGGGGGGTCAGATACGCAGTATTTT
cdr3_aa: CASSSLAGGSDTQYF

clone_size: .
d_call: .
j_call: TRBJ2-1
v_call: TRBV2
cdr3_nt: TGTGCCAGCAGTGAAGCGGTTTCCCTCTCTGACGAGCAGTTCTTC
cdr3_aa: CASSEAVSLSDEQFF

clone_size: few
d_call: TRBD2
j_call: TRBJ2-5
v_call: TRBV25-1
cdr3_nt: TGTGCCAGCAGTGAATATATTACGGGGGGTCAAGAGACCCAGTACTTC
cdr3_aa: CASSEYITGGQETQYF

clone_size: .
d_call: TRBD1
j_call: TRBJ2-1
v_call: TRBV6-4
cdr3_nt: TGTGCCAGCAGTGACGGAACCAGGGGGCGCGGGCGGGATGAGCAGTTCTTC
cdr3_aa: CASSDGTRGRGRDEQFF

clone_size: many
d_call: TRBD2
j_call: TRBJ2-7
v_call: TRBV7-8
cdr3_nt: TGTGCCAGCAGCGGACTAGCGTCTATCCACGAGCAGTACTTC
cdr3_aa: CASSGLASIHEQYF

clone_size: few
d_call: TRBD2
j_call: TRBJ2-1
v_call: TRBV10-3
cdr3_nt: TGTGCCATCAGTGGACCGGATACTAGCGGGGGGAGTGAGCAGTTCTTC
cdr3_aa: CAISGPDTSGGSEQFF

clone_size: .
d_call: TRBD2
j_call: TRBJ2-2
v_call: TRBV3-1
cdr3_nt: TGTGCCAGCAGCCAAGACGACGGGACTAGACAGAGATCTGAGGGCACCGGGGAGCTGTTTTTT
cdr3_aa: CASSQDDGTRQRSEGTGELFF

clone_size: few
d_call: .
j_call: TRBJ1-2
v_call: TRBV6-5
cdr3_nt: TGTGCCAGCAGTTCAATGTTACCGGCTGACGGGAACTATGGCTACACCTTC
cdr3_aa: CASSSMLPADGNYGYTF

clone_size: few
d_call: TRBD1
j_call: TRBJ2-7
v_call: TRBV29-1
cdr3_nt: TGCAGCGTTCGGTCTGGGGACAGGGGGCAGTACGAGCAGTACTTC
cdr3_aa: CSVRSGDRGQYEQYF

clone_size: few
d_call: .
j_call: TRBJ1-1
v_call: TRBV7-9
cdr3_nt: TGTGCCAGCAGGGAGGTAGCGGGTGAAGCTTTCTTT
cdr3_aa: CASREVAGEAFF

clone_size: .
d_call: .
j_call: TRBJ2-6
v_call: TRBV5-4
cdr3_nt: TGTGCCAGCAGCTTGGATTCAGGGACCGGGGCCAACGTCCTGACTTTC
cdr3_aa: CASSLDSGTGANVLTF

clone_size: few
d_call: .
j_call: TRBJ1-1
v_call: TRBV4-1
cdr3_nt: TGCGCCAGCAGCCAAGATGAGCTGGAGGTTGCTGAAGCTTTCTTT
cdr3_aa: CASSQDELEVAEAFF

clone_size: .
d_call: TRBD2
j_call: TRBJ2-1
v_call: TRBV28
cdr3_nt: TGTGCCAGCAGTTTGCGAGACTGGGGGGGCAATGAGCAGTTCTTC
cdr3_aa: CASSLRDWGGNEQFF

clone_size: many
d_call: .
j_call: TRBJ2-1
v_call: TRBV7-9
cdr3_nt: TGTGCCAGCAGCGGATTGACAGCCTCCTACAATGAGCAGTTCTTC
cdr3_aa: CASSGLTASYNEQFF

clone_size: .
d_call: .
j_call: TRBJ2-1
v_call: TRBV20-1
cdr3_nt: TGCAGTGCTCACAGGGATGTCGACTACAATGAGCAGTTCTTC
cdr3_aa: CSAHRDVDYNEQFF

clone_size: .
d_call: .
j_call: TRBJ2-7
v_call: TRBV2
cdr3_nt: TGTGCCAGCACCAGTCAGGGGTCGTACGAGCAGTACTTC
cdr3_aa: CASTSQGSYEQYF

clone_size: many
d_call: .
j_call: TRBJ2-7
v_call: TRBV6-2/TRBV6-3
cdr3_nt: TGTGCCAGCACGTCCCTACTCGAGCAGTACTTC
cdr3_aa: CASTSLLEQYF

clone_size: few
d_call: .
j_call: TRBJ2-7
v_call: TRBV11-2
cdr3_nt: TGTGCCAGCAGCTCCGCGGGACAGTCATACGAGCAGTACTTC
cdr3_aa: CASSSAGQSYEQYF

clone_size: .
d_call: .
j_call: TRBJ1-4
v_call: TRBV10-3
cdr3_nt: TGTGCCATCAGTGAGTCTTGGACGGCCTCAACTAATGAAAAACTGTTTTTT
cdr3_aa: CAISESWTASTNEKLFF

clone_size: many
d_call: .
j_call: TRBJ2-3
v_call: TRBV7-2
cdr3_nt: TGTGCCAGCAGCCCAGTGGTGACAACTAGCACAGATACGCAGTATTTT
cdr3_aa: CASSPVVTTSTDTQYF

clone_size: few
d_call: .
j_call: TRBJ2-1
v_call: TRBV7-9
cdr3_nt: TGTGCCAGCAGCCCCGCGGCAGCGAATGAGCAGTTCTTC
cdr3_aa: CASSPAAANEQFF

clone_size: .
d_call: .
j_call: TRBJ2-7
v_call: TRBV6-2/TRBV6-3
cdr3_nt: TGTGCCAGCGGGGACACAGTGTACGGATACGAGCAGTACTTC
cdr3_aa: CASGDTVYGYEQYF

clone_size: once
d_call: .
j_call: TRBJ1-1
v_call: TRBV23-1
cdr3_nt: TGCGCCAGCAGTCACTTGGACCAGAACACTGAAGCTTTCTTT
cdr3_aa: CASSHLDQNTEAFF

clone_size: few
d_call: .
j_call: TRBJ2-7
v_call: TRBV29-1
cdr3_nt: TGCAGCGTTGTAATATCCAGGGGCTACGAGCAGTACTTC
cdr3_aa: CSVVISRGYEQYF

clone_size: .
d_call: TRBD2
j_call: TRBJ2-3
v_call: TRBV27
cdr3_nt: TGTGCCAGCAGACCTGCTTTCACCGGGACTAGCGGGGCGGATACGCAGTATTTT
cdr3_aa: CASRPAFTGTSGADTQYF

clone_size: .
d_call: TRBD1
j_call: TRBJ1-5
v_call: TRBV18
cdr3_nt: TGTGCCAGCTCACCACCGGGACAGGGTCATCAGCCCCAGCATTTT
cdr3_aa: CASSPPGQGHQPQHF

clone_size: .
d_call: .
j_call: TRBJ1-1
v_call: TRBV28
cdr3_nt: TGTGCCAGCAGTCCAGACCCTGGGGCGGCCACTGAAGCTTTCTTT
cdr3_aa: CASSPDPGAATEAFF

clone_size: few
d_call: .
j_call: TRBJ2-7
v_call: TRBV7-6
cdr3_nt: TGTGCCAGCAGCCAGATTGGGCAGGCCGAGCAGTACTTC
cdr3_aa: CASSQIGQAEQYF

clone_size: many
d_call: .
j_call: TRBJ2-1
v_call: TRBV7-8
cdr3_nt: TGTGCCAGCAGCCCCGACGCAGGGTGGGTCAATGAGCAGTTCTTC
cdr3_aa: CASSPDAGWVNEQFF

clone_size: many
d_call: .
j_call: TRBJ2-1
v_call: TRBV19
cdr3_nt: TGTGCCAGTACTCGCCTGTGGGGGGAGTACAATGAGCAGTTCTTC
cdr3_aa: CASTRLWGEYNEQFF

clone_size: many
d_call: .
j_call: TRBJ1-1
v_call: TRBV7-6
cdr3_nt: TGTGCCAGCAGCTCCACACCCCAGATCTCTTCTGAAGCTTTCTTT
cdr3_aa: CASSSTPQISSEAFF

clone_size: many
d_call: .
j_call: TRBJ1-5
v_call: TRBV7-8
cdr3_nt: TGTGCCAGCAGCTCTAACCCCGGGACCCGCACCAATCAGCCCCAGCATTTT
cdr3_aa: CASSSNPGTRTNQPQHF

clone_size: .
d_call: TRBD2
j_call: TRBJ2-3
v_call: TRBV20-1
cdr3_nt: TGCAGTGCTAAGCCGGGACTAGCGGGGCGCACAGATACGCAGTATTTT
cdr3_aa: CSAKPGLAGRTDTQYF

clone_size: .
d_call: .
j_call: TRBJ2-1
v_call: TRBV2
cdr3_nt: TGTGCCAGCAGTGATAGTAACAATGAGCAGTTCTTC
cdr3_aa: CASSDSNNEQFF

clone_size: many
d_call: .
j_call: TRBJ2-7
v_call: TRBV7-8
cdr3_nt: TGTGCCAGCAGCATCCACGGGGGAGGGGGCTACGAGCAGTACTTC
cdr3_aa: CASSIHGGGGYEQYF

clone_size: many
d_call: .
j_call: TRBJ2-1
v_call: TRBV20-1
cdr3_nt: TGCAGTGCTAGCGGGGAGCAGTTCTTC
cdr3_aa: CSASGEQFF

clone_size: .
d_call: TRBD1
j_call: TRBJ2-7
v_call: TRBV29-1
cdr3_nt: TGCAGCGTAGCGGACAGGGACTACGAGCAGTACTTC
cdr3_aa: CSVADRDYEQYF

clone_size: few
d_call: TRBD1
j_call: TRBJ2-3
v_call: TRBV20-1
cdr3_nt: TGCAGTGCCCGACCACAGGGGCACACGCAGTATTTT
cdr3_aa: CSARPQGHTQYF